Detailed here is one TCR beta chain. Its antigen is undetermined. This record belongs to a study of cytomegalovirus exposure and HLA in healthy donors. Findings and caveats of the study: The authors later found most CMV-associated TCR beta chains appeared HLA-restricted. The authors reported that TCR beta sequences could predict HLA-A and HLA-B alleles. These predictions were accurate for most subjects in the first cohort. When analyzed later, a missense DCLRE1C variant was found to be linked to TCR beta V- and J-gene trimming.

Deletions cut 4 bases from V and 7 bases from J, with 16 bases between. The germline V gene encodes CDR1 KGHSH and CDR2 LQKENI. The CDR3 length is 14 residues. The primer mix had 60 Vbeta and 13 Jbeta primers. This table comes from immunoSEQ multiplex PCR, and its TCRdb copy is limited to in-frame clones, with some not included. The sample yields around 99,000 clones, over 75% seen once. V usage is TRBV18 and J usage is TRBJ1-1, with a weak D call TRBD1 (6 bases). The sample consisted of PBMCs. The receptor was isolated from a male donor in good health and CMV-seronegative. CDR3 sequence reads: CASSLMGTPDEAFF. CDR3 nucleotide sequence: TGTGCCAGCTCACTGATGGGGACACCTGATGAAGCTTTCTTT.